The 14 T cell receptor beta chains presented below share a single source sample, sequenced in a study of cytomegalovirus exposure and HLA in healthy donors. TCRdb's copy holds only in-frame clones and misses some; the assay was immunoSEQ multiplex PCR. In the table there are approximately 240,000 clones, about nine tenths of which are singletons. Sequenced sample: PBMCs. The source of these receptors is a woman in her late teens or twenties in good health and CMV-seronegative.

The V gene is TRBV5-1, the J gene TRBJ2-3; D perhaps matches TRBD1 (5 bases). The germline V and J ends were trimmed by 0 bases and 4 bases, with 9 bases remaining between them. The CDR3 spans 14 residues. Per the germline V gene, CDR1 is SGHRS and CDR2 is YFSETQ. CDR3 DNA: TGCGCCAGCAGCTTGGAGGGGCAACCAGATACGCAGTATTTT. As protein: CASSLEGQPDTQYF.

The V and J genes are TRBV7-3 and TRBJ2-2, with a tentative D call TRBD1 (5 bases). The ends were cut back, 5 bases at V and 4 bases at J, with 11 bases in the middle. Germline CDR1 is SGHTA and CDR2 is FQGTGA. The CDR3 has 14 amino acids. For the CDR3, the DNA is TGTGCCAGCAGCCCTACAGGCCCCACCGGGGAGCTGTTTTTT. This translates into CASSPTGPTGELFF.

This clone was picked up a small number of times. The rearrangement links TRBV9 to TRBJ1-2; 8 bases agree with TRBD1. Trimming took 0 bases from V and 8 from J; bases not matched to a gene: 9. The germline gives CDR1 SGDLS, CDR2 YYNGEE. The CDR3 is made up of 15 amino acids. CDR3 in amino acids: CASSVDGRQGIGYTF. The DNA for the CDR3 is TGTGCCAGCAGCGTAGACGGCCGACAGGGGATCGGCTACACCTTC.

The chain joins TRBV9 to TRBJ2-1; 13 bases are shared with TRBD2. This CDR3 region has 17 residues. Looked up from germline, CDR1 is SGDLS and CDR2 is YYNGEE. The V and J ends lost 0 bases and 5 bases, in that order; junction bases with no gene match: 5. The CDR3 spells CASSVGTSGSFHNEQFF. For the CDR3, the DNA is TGTGCCAGCAGCGTAGGGACTAGCGGGAGTTTCCACAATGAGCAGTTCTTC.

The CDR3 protein is CASSLSGNFYGSIQYF. CDR3 nucleotide sequence: TGTGCCAGCAGCTTAAGCGGGAACTTCTACGGCAGCATTCAGTACTTC. The genes are TRBV11-2 and TRBJ2-4, with 7 bases aligning to TRBD2. With 2 bases clipped from V and 9 bases from J, the junction kept 13 bases outside the gene matches. Germline V gene lookup returns CDR1 SGHAT and CDR2 FQNNGV. This CDR3 has 16 residues.

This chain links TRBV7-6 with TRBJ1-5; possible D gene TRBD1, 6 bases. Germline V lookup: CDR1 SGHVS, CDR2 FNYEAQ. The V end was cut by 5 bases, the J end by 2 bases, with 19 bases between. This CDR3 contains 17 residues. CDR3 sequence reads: CASSALGVEGGNQPQHF. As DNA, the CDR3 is TGTGCCAGCAGCGCCTTGGGGGTTGAGGGGGGCAATCAGCCCCAGCATTTT.

The chain's CDR3 is CASSEKGQATRAGNTIYF. In nucleotides, the CDR3 is TGTGCCAGCAGCGAGAAAGGACAGGCGACTCGGGCTGGAAACACCATATATTTT. The rearrangement links TRBV5-6 to TRBJ1-3; 7 nucleotides line up with TRBD1. Germline CDR1 reads SGHDT; CDR2 reads YYEEEE. This CDR3 has 18 amino acids. The V and J ends lost 4 bases and 2 bases, in that order; junction bases with no gene match: 15.

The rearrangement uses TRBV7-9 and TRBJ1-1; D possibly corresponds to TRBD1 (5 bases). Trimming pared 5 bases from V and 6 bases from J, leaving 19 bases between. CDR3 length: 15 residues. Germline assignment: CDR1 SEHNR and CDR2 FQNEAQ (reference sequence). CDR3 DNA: TGTGCCAGCAGCCTGACCGACGGCCCGGGGGCTGAAGCTTTCTTT. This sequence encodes CASSLTDGPGAEAFF.

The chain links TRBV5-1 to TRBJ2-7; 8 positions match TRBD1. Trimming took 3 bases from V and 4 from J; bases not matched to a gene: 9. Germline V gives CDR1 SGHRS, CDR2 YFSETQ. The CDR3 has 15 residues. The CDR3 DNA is TGCGCCAGCAGCTCCAAAGGACAGGGTCCGTACGAGCAGTACTTC. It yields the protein CASSSKGQGPYEQYF. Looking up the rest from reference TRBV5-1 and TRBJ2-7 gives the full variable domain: KAGVTQTPRYLIKTRGQQVTLSCSPISGHRSVSWYQQTPGQGLQFLFEYFSETQRNKGNFPGRFSGRQFSNSRSEMNVSTLELGDSALYLCASSSKGQGPYEQYFGPGTRLTVT.

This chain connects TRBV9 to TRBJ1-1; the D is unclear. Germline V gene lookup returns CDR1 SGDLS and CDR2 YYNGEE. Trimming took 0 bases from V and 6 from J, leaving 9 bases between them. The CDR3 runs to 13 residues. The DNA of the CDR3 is TGTGCCAGCAGCGTAGAACAGATCTCTGAAGCTTTCTTT. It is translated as CASSVEQISEAFF.

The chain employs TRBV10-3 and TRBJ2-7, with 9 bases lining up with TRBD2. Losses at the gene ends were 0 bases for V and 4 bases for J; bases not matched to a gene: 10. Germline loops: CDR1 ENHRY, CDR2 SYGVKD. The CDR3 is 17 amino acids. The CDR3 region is CAISESLSGGSAYEQYF. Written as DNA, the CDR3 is TGTGCCATCAGTGAGTCTCTTAGCGGGGGCTCCGCATACGAGCAGTACTTC.

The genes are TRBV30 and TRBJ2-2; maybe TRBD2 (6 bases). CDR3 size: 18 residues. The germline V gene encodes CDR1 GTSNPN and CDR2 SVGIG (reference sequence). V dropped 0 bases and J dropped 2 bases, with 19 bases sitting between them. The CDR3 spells CAWSVYRRAGYNTGELFF. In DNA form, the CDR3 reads TGTGCCTGGAGTGTATACAGGAGGGCGGGGTATAACACCGGGGAGCTGTTTTTT.

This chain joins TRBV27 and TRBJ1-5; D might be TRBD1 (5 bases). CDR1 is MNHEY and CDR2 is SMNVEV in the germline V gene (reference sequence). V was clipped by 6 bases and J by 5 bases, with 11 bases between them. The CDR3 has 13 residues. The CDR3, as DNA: TGTGCCAGCAGCTGGGGCGGGGATCAGCCCCAGCATTTT. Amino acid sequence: CASSWGGDQPQHF.

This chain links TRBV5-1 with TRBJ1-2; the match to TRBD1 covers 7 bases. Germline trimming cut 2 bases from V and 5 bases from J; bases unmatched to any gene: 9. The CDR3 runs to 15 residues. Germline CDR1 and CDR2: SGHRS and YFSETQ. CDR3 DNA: TGCGCCAGCAGCTTAAGGACCGGGACAGCTTATGGCTACACCTTC. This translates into CASSLRTGTAYGYTF.